The clone carrying this T cell receptor beta chain was seen at least ten times. Its target is unknown. Quantitative barcoded 5'-RACE was used to prepare TCR beta libraries. TCRdb reanalysed the 5' RACE reads using MiXCR and keeps one entry per CDR3 protein. In the table there are hundreds of thousands of distinct CDR3 sequences, roughly an eighth of which are singletons. This CDR3 is 11 amino acids long. The V gene lost 7 bases and the J gene lost 5 bases, with 8 bases spanning the gap. Germline assignment: CDR1 LGHDT and CDR2 YNNKEL (reference sequence). These data belong to a study of CD8 T cells in ankylosing spondylitis. Findings and caveats of the study: Reportedly, significant enrichment of disease-linked clones occurred in matched ankylosing spondylitis synovial fluid. Blood of patients with ankylosing spondylitis appeared to be characterized by a TCR beta motif of several highly homologous variants.

The V and J genes are TRBV3-1 and TRBJ1-1; tentative D call: TRBD1 (5 bases). The sequence was collected from a male donor with ankylosing spondylitis. Sequencing was performed on blood, either unsorted or a sorted T cell fraction (not recorded which). In DNA, the CDR3 is TGTGCCAGCACGCAGGGTACTGAAGCTTTCTTT. Amino acid sequence: CASTQGTEAFF.